This T cell receptor beta chain comes out of a study of CD8+ T cells in alopecia areata (dated by TCRdb to between 2018 and 2020). For the study in its entirety: Treated patients were enrolled in an open-label pilot trial of oral tofacitinib, 5 to 10 mg twice daily, for moderate-to-severe alopecia areata. Patients stayed on tofacitinib for 6 to 18 months and then had 6 months of follow-up off drug so that delayed response and recurrence could be assessed. Patients on tofacitinib were biopsied at baseline and after 4 and 24 weeks of treatment, and several of the patients also had a later scalp biopsy. Scalp tissue and sorted CD4+ and CD8+ peripheral blood T cells from patchy and totalis/universalis alopecia areata patients and from healthy controls were covered by human TCRbeta sequencing. RNA was obtained with the PAXgene miRNA kit for fixed scalp, the miRNeasy kit for PBMCs, and the RNeasy kit for mouse skin. Scalp clonality was compared among normal scalp (n=4), patchy alopecia areata scalp (n=8), and alopecia totalis/universalis scalp (n=8). For the treated patients, the SALT score, which quantifies what percentage of scalp surface area is affected, served as the measure of disease severity. High-throughput TCRbeta sequencing was used to examine T cell clonal expansion in alopecia areata in both the C3H/HeJ mouse model and human patients. Amplification of TCRbeta CDR3 regions was done by immunoSEQ multiplex PCR using 35 Vbeta forward primers and 13 Jbeta reverse primers.

The CDR3 starts with the cysteine, ends with the phenylalanine, and has 16 residues. The sequence is cut down to CDR3 DNA, 48 bases in frame from base 1. V was cut back by 1 base and J by 1 base, leaving a gap of 13 bases between them. The germline V gene (reference sequence) provides CDR1 LNHNV and CDR2 YYDKDF. Results the study describes overall, beyond this receptor: Because the treated cohort was small and had only one nonresponder, larger studies are needed to examine links between baseline CD8+ expansion and response. Scalp TCR repertoire analysis is complicated because resident alphabeta T cells in normal human skin are also sequenced, whereas mouse skin is dominated by gammadelta T cells. Scalp clonality and the number of expanded CD8+ clones among the top 100 scalp clones were significantly decreased by tofacitinib. Shared TCR sequences between patients were less evident than in mice, which may be partly attributable to HLA diversity in the patient population. Lesional scalp, especially in alopecia totalis/universalis, showed higher clonality and more expanded CD8+ clones than normal scalp, suggesting antigenic drive. During tofacitinib treatment, many expanded lesional clones remained in scalp and blood, and this persistence may partly explain relapse after treatment is stopped.

Interpreted using the paper, the time point label stands for: 4 weeks on oral tofacitinib. The meaning of the sample's treatment or condition label: oral pan-JAK inhibitor, 5-10 mg twice daily. Lesional scalp punch biopsies and peripheral blood were collected from alopecia areata patients. PBMCs were isolated by density centrifugation and stained for CD3, CD4 and CD8, after which CD4+ and CD8+ T cells were sorted on a FACSAria. Regarding this clone: Its antigen is still unknown. No qualities accompany the bases; no much larger clone lies one base away.

Libraries were built with the immunoSEQ multiplex PCR assay. RNA was extracted from all samples and reverse transcribed into cDNA, which served as template for TCR sequencing. SuperScript III was used to make first-strand cDNA, primed with a 2:1 mix of oligo-dT and random hexamers. A synthetic immune receptor repertoire was used to measure amplification bias, and any remaining bias was corrected computationally. The authors processed their data as follows. Raw reads were preprocessed to remove errors, and CDR3 was defined according to IMGT conventions as the region from the conserved cysteine to phenylalanine. Clonality was computed as 1 minus the Shannon entropy, with the entropy normalized by log2 of the number of productive unique TCRs. CD4 or CD8 identity of scalp clones was inferred by cross-referencing scalp TCRbeta sequences with sorted blood CD4 and CD8 repertoires. In its TCRdb copy, this immuneACCESS table keeps in-frame sequences only and misses some clones. Where compared with another copy, unresolved V genes explain less than half of these, and the others have no known cause. The V and J calls and the clone size are those of that table, but D and trimming were determined from the DNA. In this sample the table shows approximately 210,000 clones, around 60% of which occur a single time. The ten largest account for approximately 3.5% of the sample.

The source was CD4+ T cells sorted from blood, collected at week 4, from a patient treated with tofacitinib. The rearranged chain carries TRBV15 and TRBJ2-5; matching of 6 bases hints at TRBD2 as the D gene. This sequence originates from a human donor with alopecia areata. In nucleotides, the sequence is TGTGCCACCAGCAGAGCAAACTTCGGGGGCCAAGAGACCCAGTACTTC. Translation gives CATSRANFGGQETQYF.